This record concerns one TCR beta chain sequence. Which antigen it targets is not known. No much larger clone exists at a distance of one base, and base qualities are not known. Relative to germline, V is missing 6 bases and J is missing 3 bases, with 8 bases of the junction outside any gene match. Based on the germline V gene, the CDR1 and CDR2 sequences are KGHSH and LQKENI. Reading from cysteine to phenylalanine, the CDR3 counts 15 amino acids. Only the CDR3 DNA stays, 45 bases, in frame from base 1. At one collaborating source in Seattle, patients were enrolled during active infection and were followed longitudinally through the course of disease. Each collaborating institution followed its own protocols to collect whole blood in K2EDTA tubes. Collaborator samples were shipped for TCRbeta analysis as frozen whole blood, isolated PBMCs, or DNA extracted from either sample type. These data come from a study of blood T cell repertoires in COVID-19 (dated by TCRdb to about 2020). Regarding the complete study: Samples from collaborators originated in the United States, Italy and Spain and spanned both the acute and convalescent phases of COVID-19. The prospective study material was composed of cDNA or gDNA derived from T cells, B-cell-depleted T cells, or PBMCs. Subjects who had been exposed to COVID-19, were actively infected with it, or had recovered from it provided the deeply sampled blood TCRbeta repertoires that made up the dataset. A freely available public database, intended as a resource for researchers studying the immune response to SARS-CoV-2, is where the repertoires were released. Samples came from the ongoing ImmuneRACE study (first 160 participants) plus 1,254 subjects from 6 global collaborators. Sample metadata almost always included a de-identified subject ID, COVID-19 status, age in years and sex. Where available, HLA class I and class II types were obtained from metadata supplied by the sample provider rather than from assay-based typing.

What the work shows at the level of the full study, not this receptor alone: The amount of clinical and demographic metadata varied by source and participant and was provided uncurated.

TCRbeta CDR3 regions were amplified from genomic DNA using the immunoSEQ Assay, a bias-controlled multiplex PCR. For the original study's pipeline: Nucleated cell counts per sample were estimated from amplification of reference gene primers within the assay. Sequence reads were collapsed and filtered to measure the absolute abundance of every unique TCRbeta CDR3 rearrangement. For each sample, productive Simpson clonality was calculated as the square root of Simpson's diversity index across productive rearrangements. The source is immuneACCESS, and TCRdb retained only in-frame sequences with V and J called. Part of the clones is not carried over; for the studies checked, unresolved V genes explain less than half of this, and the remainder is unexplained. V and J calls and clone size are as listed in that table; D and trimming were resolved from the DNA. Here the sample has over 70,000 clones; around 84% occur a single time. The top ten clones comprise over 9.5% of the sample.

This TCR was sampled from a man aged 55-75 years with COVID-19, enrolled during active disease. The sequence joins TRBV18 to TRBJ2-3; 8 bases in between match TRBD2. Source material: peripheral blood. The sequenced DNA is TGTGCCAGCTCCGGCACAGCGGGAGAAACAGATACGCAGTATTTT. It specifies CASSGTAGETDTQYF. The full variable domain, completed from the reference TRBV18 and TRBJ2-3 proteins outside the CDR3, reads NAGVMQNPRHLVRRRGQEARLRCSPMKGHSHVYWYRQLPEEGLKFMVYLQKENIIDESGMPKERFSAEFPKEGPSILRIQQVVRGDSAAYFCASSGTAGETDTQYFGPGTRLTVL.